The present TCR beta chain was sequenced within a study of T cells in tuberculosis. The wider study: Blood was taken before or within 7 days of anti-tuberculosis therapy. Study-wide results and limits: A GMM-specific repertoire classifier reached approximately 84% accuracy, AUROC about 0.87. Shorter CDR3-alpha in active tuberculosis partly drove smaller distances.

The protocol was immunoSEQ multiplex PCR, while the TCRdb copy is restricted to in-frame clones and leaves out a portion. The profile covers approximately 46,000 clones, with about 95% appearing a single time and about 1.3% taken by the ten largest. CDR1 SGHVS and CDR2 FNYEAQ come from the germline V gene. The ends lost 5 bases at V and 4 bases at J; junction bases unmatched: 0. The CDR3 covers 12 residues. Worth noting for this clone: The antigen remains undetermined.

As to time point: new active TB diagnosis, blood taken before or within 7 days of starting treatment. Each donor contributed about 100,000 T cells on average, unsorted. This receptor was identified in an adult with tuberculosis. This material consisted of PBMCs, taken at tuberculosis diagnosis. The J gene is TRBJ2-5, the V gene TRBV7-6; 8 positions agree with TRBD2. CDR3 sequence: CASSRGGETQYF. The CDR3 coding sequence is TGTGCCAGCAGCCGGGGGGGAGAGACCCAGTACTTC.